One and the same sample provided the 13 T cell receptor beta chains below, sequenced in a study of OX40 agonist ivuxolimab in advanced cancers. Sequencing was performed with immunoSEQ multiplex PCR; in TCRdb, only in-frame clones are kept and a portion is missing. The sample yields 35,000 to 40,000 clones, 70% to 85% seen once. The sequencing here drew on CD4+ or CD8+ T cells sorted from blood, taken in a trial of the OX40 agonist ivuxolimab. Every receptor here comes from an adult with an advanced solid tumor such as melanoma, head and neck, liver or kidney cancer.

This clone was seen just once. CDR3 coding DNA: TGTGCCAGCAGCCCTAGCGGGGGGTCCTACAATGAGCAGTTCTTC. Its translation: CASSPSGGSYNEQFF. The rearrangement uses TRBV9 and TRBJ2-1; the match to TRBD2 covers 11 bases. Looked up from germline, CDR1 is SGDLS and CDR2 is YYNGEE. The CDR3 contains 15 residues. The V gene end was trimmed by 4 bases and the J gene end by 1 base; junction bases not matched to a gene: 1. The full variable domain, its missing parts supplied by reference TRBV9 and TRBJ2-1, is DSGVTQTPKHLITATGQRVTLRCSPRSGDLSVYWYQQSLDQGLQFLIQYYNGEERAKGNILERFSAQQFPDLHSELNLSSLELGDSALYFCASSPSGGSYNEQFFGPGTRLTVL.

The genes are TRBV23-1 and TRBJ2-5; D remains ambiguous. TRBV23-1 is an ORF for which the function is uncertain. There are 16 residues in the CDR3. V was clipped by 6 bases and J by 4 bases, with 21 bases between them. The CDR3 region is CASRGRNLGNRETQYF. For the CDR3, the DNA is TGCGCCAGCAGAGGACGGAACCTGGGGAACAGAGAGACCCAGTACTTC.

The chain is built from TRBV18 and TRBJ2-3; D may be TRBD2 (6 bases). The CDR3 totals 15 residues. Germline lookup yields CDR1 KGHSH and CDR2 LQKENI. Trimming removed 3 bases from V and 2 bases from J, with 12 bases in between. The CDR3 protein is CASSPLSGDTDTQYF. CDR3 nucleotides: TGTGCCAGCTCACCGCTGTCGGGGGACACAGATACGCAGTATTTT.

This chain joins TRBV6-5 and TRBJ1-2; TRBD1 matches at 8 bases. Trimming removed 6 bases from V and 2 bases from J; junction bases left unmatched: 5. Germline V lookup: CDR1 MNHEY, CDR2 SVGAGI. The CDR3 runs to 14 residues. The DNA for the CDR3 is TGTGCCAGCAGGCGGGGACAGGAGAACTATGGCTACACCTTC. Its translation: CASRRGQENYGYTF.

This chain connects TRBV6-6 to TRBJ1-2, with a weak D call TRBD1 (5 bases). The CDR3 length is 13 residues. CDR1 and CDR2 from the germline V gene are MNHNY and SVGAGI (reference sequence). The ends were cut back, 8 bases at V and 7 bases at J, with 17 bases in the middle. CDR3 nucleotide sequence: TGTGCCAGCGGATGGGCCCAGGGAAGTGGCTACACCTTC. Protein: CASGWAQGSGYTF.

The chain has TRBV7-9 and TRBJ1-1; no clear D. The CDR3 sequence is 13 residues long. Germline loops: CDR1 SEHNR, CDR2 FQNEAQ (reference sequence). The ends were cut back, 1 base at V and 5 bases at J, with 8 bases in the middle. The CDR3 nucleotides read TGTGCCAGCAGCTTAGACTACGCGACTGAAGCTTTCTTT. Amino acids: CASSLDYATEAFF.

The chain is built from TRBV27 and TRBJ2-3; D call uncertain. The CDR3 is 13 amino acids. V lost 9 bases, J lost 0 bases, and 10 bases lay in between. CDR1 MNHEY and CDR2 SMNVEV come from the germline V gene (reference sequence). DNA of the CDR3: TGTGCCAGTAGAGGTCTTAGCACAGATACGCAGTATTTT. This codes for CASRGLSTDTQYF.

The chain recombines TRBV5-4 with TRBJ2-7, with 8 bases identical to TRBD1. J gave up 4 bases and V 0 bases, and 12 bases lay outside the gene matches. The germline gives CDR1 SGHNT, CDR2 YYREEE (reference sequence). This CDR3 has 17 amino acids. CDR3 bases: TGTGCCAGCAGCTTGGGGGACCAGGGGGCGCGAGGGTACGAGCAGTACTTC. This sequence encodes CASSLGDQGARGYEQYF. Variable domain in full (rest from reference TRBV5-4 and TRBJ2-7): ETGVTQSPTHLIKTRGQQVTLRCSSQSGHNTVSWYQQALGQGPQFIFQYYREEENGRGNFPPRFSGLQFPNYSSELNVNALELDDSALYLCASSLGDQGARGYEQYFGPGTRLTVT.

In this sample, this clone turned up once. This chain joins TRBV20-1 and TRBJ1-1; D remains unclear. Trimming took 3 bases from V and 7 from J, leaving 9 bases between them. The CDR3 totals 11 residues. Germline V lookup: CDR1 DFQATT, CDR2 SNEGSKA (reference sequence). The CDR3 DNA is TGCAGTGCTAGTTTGTTACTTGAAGCTTTCTTT. Its translation is CSASLLLEAFF.

This chain connects TRBV30 to TRBJ1-6, with D maybe TRBD1 (5 bases). CDR1 and CDR2 (germline): GTSNPN, SVGIG (reference sequence). CDR3 length: 13 amino acids. V lost 4 bases, J lost 8 bases, and 12 bases lay in between. The DNA of the CDR3 is TGTGCCTGGAAAGACAGCACCTATTCACCCCTCCACTTT. This codes for CAWKDSTYSPLHF. The variable domain in full, with the rest retrieved from reference TRBV30 and TRBJ1-6, is SQTIHQWPATLVQPVGSPLSLECTVEGTSNPNLYWYRQAAGRGLQLLFYSVGIGQISSEVPQNLSASRPQDRQFILSSKKLLLSDSGFYLCAWKDSTYSPLHFGNGTRLTVT.

The chain carries TRBV6-1 and TRBJ1-6, with TRBD1 identical over 8 bases. The CDR3 length is 14 residues. Per the germline V gene, CDR1 is MNHNS and CDR2 is SASEGT. V trimming: 4 bases; J trimming: 10 bases; junction bases outside the gene matches: 6. The CDR3 here is CASSVADRVSPLHF. DNA for the CDR3: TGTGCCAGCAGTGTCGCGGACAGGGTCTCACCCCTCCACTTT.

The CDR3 loop is CASTPDRGRRYTF. CDR3 DNA: TGTGCCAGCACCCCAGACAGGGGGCGCCGCTACACCTTC. The rearrangement links TRBV9 to TRBJ1-2; 10 positions match TRBD1. Germline CDR1 is SGDLS and CDR2 is YYNGEE. The CDR3 totals 13 residues. V trimming: 6 bases; J trimming: 9 bases; junction bases outside the gene matches: 8.

This clone was picked up a small number of times. The chain employs TRBV6-1 and TRBJ1-1; D unresolved. V was pared by 2 bases and J by 6 bases, with 10 bases between. Germline-derived CDR1 and CDR2 are MNHNS and SASEGT. The CDR3 has 13 amino acids. For the CDR3, the DNA is TGTGCCAGCAGTGAACAGGTGAGCGCTGAAGCTTTCTTT. Protein sequence: CASSEQVSAEAFF.